What follows describes a single T cell receptor (beta chain). Its antigen is as yet unknown. Being one base from a much bigger clone, this may be a read error. Since the CDR3 does not end with the conserved phenylalanine or tryptophan, this likely comes from a read error. What was amplified from RNA transcripts were TCR beta CDR3 regions. The HTBI set primed first-round TCR CDR3 RT-PCR. TCRdb itself ran the multiplex PCR reads through MiXCR, one entry per CDR3 protein. The sample holds some 200,000 distinct CDR3 sequences, around a sixth seen once. The sample is drawn from a study of T cells in Graves' hyperthyroidism and ophthalmopathy. The study's findings and limits: From stable hyperthyroidism, ophthalmopathy was separated by a 13 V-J model.

Germline values: CDR1 MNHEY, CDR2 SVGEGT. V dropped 5 bases and J dropped 0 bases, with 10 bases sitting between them. The CDR3 consists of 14 residues. The chain has TRBV6-2 or TRBV6-3 and TRBJ2-5; D is unresolved. The sequence was obtained from a woman aged 50 to 60 with Graves' hyperthyroidism. Sequenced: blood. DNA for the CDR3: TGTGCCAGCAGTACCCCTAGGGACCAAGAGACCCAGTACTCC. Amino acid sequence: CASSTPRDQETQYS.